One sample yielded the 14 T cell receptor beta chains listed below, sequenced in a study of cytomegalovirus exposure and HLA in healthy donors. The PCR used 60 Vbeta and 13 Jbeta primers. The repertoire was sequenced with immunoSEQ multiplex PCR; TCRdb's copy has only in-frame clones and lacks some. The table lists approximately 140,000 clones. What was sequenced was PBMCs. The receptors originated from a woman aged 50 to 60 in good health and CMV-seronegative.

The V call is TRBV19, the J call TRBJ2-4; no definite D call. The CDR3 is 16 residues long. Trimming stripped 4 bases from V and 0 bases from J, with 13 bases between. The germline V gene has CDR1 LNHDA and CDR2 SQIVND (reference sequence). CDR3 residues: CASSTRPQVAKNIQYF. CDR3 DNA: TGTGCCAGTAGTACTCGACCCCAGGTAGCCAAAAACATTCAGTACTTC.

This chain connects TRBV11-1 to TRBJ2-5, with TRBD2 identical over 7 bases. The germline V gene has CDR1 SGHAT and CDR2 FQDESV (reference sequence). V shed 1 base, J shed 2 bases, and the junction held 13 bases outside the gene matches. CDR3 length: 18 residues. The CDR3 region has the DNA TGTGCCAGCAGCTTAGTTAACTGGGGCACTAGCGAGCAAGAGACCCAGTACTTC. Protein product: CASSLVNWGTSEQETQYF. Drawing the rest from reference TRBV11-1 and TRBJ2-5, the complete variable domain is EAEVAQSPRYKITEKSQAVAFWCDPISGHATLYWYRQILGQGPELLVQFQDESVVDDSQLPKDRFSAERLKGVDSTLKIQPAELGDSAMYLCASSLVNWGTSEQETQYFGPGTRLLVL.

The chain uses TRBV18 and TRBJ1-5; TRBD1 agrees at 9 bases. The CDR3 covers 14 residues. Germline loops: CDR1 KGHSH, CDR2 LQKENI. J lost 4 bases, V lost 4 bases, and 2 bases had no gene match. In DNA form, the CDR3 reads TGTGCCAGCTCACTCGACAGGGGGAATCAGCCCCAGCATTTT. Residues: CASSLDRGNQPQHF.

The V gene is TRBV2, the J gene TRBJ2-7; no clear D. Germline assignment: CDR1 SNHLY and CDR2 FYNNEI. CDR3 size: 12 residues. V was clipped by 1 base and J by 6 bases, with 7 bases between them. Here the CDR3 DNA reads TGTGCCAGCAGTGAAGTTAGCTCCGAGCAGTACTTC. Translated, it gives CASSEVSSEQYF.

The V and J genes are TRBV11-2 and TRBJ2-3, with TRBD1 as a possible D gene (5 bases). Trimming pared 5 bases from V and 0 bases from J, leaving 15 bases between. CDR3 length: 16 amino acids. CDR1 is SGHAT, CDR2 FQNNGV, per germline. The CDR3 spells CASSMGRSPSTDTQYF. The CDR3 nucleotides are TGTGCCAGCAGCATGGGGCGATCCCCTAGCACAGATACGCAGTATTTT.

This chain joins TRBV27 and TRBJ1-1, with D unclear. Germline values: CDR1 MNHEY, CDR2 SMNVEV (reference sequence). Trimming removed 1 base from V and 1 base from J, with 7 bases in between. CDR3 length equals 14 residues. CDR3: CASSLFGGNTEAFF. In DNA, the CDR3 is TGTGCCAGCAGTTTATTTGGCGGGAACACTGAAGCTTTCTTT.

The chain is built from TRBV7-2 and TRBJ2-3; TRBD1 aligns across 10 bases. Germline V lookup: CDR1 SGHTA, CDR2 FQGNSA. This CDR3 comprises 18 residues. Trimming at V came to 3 bases and at J to 4 bases, leaving 13 bases not matched to a gene. The CDR3 spells CASSFQNIRDRGADTQYF. CDR3 nucleotides: TGTGCCAGCAGCTTCCAAAACATCCGGGACAGGGGCGCAGATACGCAGTATTTT.

The chain is built from TRBV28 and TRBJ1-3; a weak D match, TRBD1 (5 bases). CDR1 and CDR2 (germline): MDHEN, SYDVKM. The V end was cut by 9 bases, the J end by 7 bases, with 19 bases between. This CDR3 is built from 14 residues. Here the CDR3 DNA reads TGTGCCAGTGGCCGGGCAGGGTCAAGGAACACCATATATTTT. Its protein is CASGRAGSRNTIYF.

The chain has TRBV7-9 and TRBJ2-7; 7 nucleotides agree with TRBD2. The CDR3 sequence is 14 residues long. Germline V gene lookup returns CDR1 SEHNR and CDR2 FQNEAQ (reference sequence). The V gene end was trimmed by 4 bases and the J gene end by 3 bases; junction bases not matched to a gene: 6. The CDR3 coding sequence is TGTGCCAGCAGCTCCCCGGGACTAAGCTACGAGCAGTACTTC. Translated, it gives CASSSPGLSYEQYF.

The chain joins TRBV6-5 to TRBJ2-2; 8 bases are shared with TRBD1. Germline V gene data show CDR1 as MNHEY and CDR2 as SVGAGI. This CDR3 comprises 15 residues. J gave up 3 bases and V 6 bases, and 6 bases lay outside the gene matches. CDR3 region: CASSPGQGDTGELFF. The CDR3, as DNA: TGTGCCAGCAGCCCAGGACAGGGTGACACCGGGGAGCTGTTTTTT.

J is TRBJ1-2 and V is TRBV6-5; D is ambiguous. The CDR3 is made up of 15 amino acids. Trimming left V 2 bases short and J 3 bases short, with 13 bases between. In germline, CDR1 is MNHEY, CDR2 SVGAGI. CDR3 coding DNA: TGTGCCAGCAGTTACAGGCGAGGGCAAGACTATGGCTACACCTTC. This translates into CASSYRRGQDYGYTF.

The chain is built from TRBV28 and TRBJ1-5; 8 nucleotides align to TRBD1. V lost 5 bases, J lost 5 bases, and 8 bases stayed unmatched. Germline assignment: CDR1 MDHEN and CDR2 SYDVKM. CDR3 length: 15 residues. The CDR3 spells CASSLQGAPDQPQHF. CDR3 DNA: TGTGCCAGCAGTCTCCAGGGGGCGCCTGATCAGCCCCAGCATTTT. The whole variable domain, filled in from reference TRBV28 and TRBJ1-5, reads DVKVTQSSRYLVKRTGEKVFLECVQDMDHENMFWYRQDPGLGLRLIYFSYDVKMKEKGDIPEGYSVSREKKERFSLILESASTNQTSMYLCASSLQGAPDQPQHFGDGTRLSIL.

The V call is TRBV10-3, the J call TRBJ1-1; D is unclear. Germline values: CDR1 ENHRY, CDR2 SYGVKD. The V end was cut by 2 bases, the J end by 5 bases, with 9 bases between. The CDR3 length is 13 residues. The CDR3 region is CAISERKRTEAFF. The CDR3 DNA follows: TGTGCCATCAGTGAGAGGAAGAGGACTGAAGCTTTCTTT.

The J gene is TRBJ2-7, the V gene TRBV19, with D perhaps TRBD1 (6 bases). Trimming removed 3 bases at V and 6 bases at J, with 12 bases between. The CDR3 is made up of 13 amino acids. CDR1 LNHDA and CDR2 SQIVND come from the germline V gene (reference sequence). In nucleotides, the CDR3 is TGTGCCAGTAGTATGAGGCAGGGGTCCGAGCAGTACTTC. Protein sequence: CASSMRQGSEQYF.